This TCR beta chain was obtained from a study of CD8+ T cells in alopecia areata (dated by TCRdb to between 2018 and 2020). Notes on the research overall: Female C3H/HeJ recipients, 7-10 weeks old, were grafted with skin from C3H/HeJ donors with spontaneous alopecia (6-12 months old). Scalp clonality was compared among normal scalp (n=4), patchy alopecia areata scalp (n=8), and alopecia totalis/universalis scalp (n=8). immunoSEQ multiplex PCR using 35 Vbeta forward primers and 13 Jbeta reverse primers was used to amplify TCRbeta CDR3 regions. To study T cell clonal expansion in alopecia areata, the researchers applied high-throughput TCRbeta sequencing to both the C3H/HeJ mouse model and human patients. RNA was extracted with the PAXgene miRNA kit for fixed scalp, the miRNeasy kit for PBMCs, and the RNeasy kit for mouse skin. Scalp tissue and sorted CD4+ and CD8+ peripheral blood T cells from patchy and totalis/universalis alopecia areata patients and from healthy controls were covered by human TCRbeta sequencing. On the study overall, not on this receptor specifically: Higher clonality and more expanded CD8+ clones were observed in lesional scalp than in normal scalp, particularly in alopecia totalis/universalis, a finding suggestive of antigenic drive. Shared TCR sequences between patients were less evident than in mice, which may be partly attributable to HLA diversity in the patient population. Unlike mouse skin, which is dominated by gammadelta T cells, normal human skin has resident alphabeta T cells that are also sequenced, and this complicates analysis of the scalp TCR repertoire.

The library was prepared using the immunoSEQ multiplex PCR assay. To provide template for TCR sequencing, every sample had RNA extracted and reverse transcribed into cDNA. First-strand cDNA was synthesized using SuperScript III with a 2:1 mix of oligo-dT and random hexamers. A synthetic immune receptor repertoire was used to measure amplification bias, and any remaining bias was corrected computationally. Sequencing of the libraries was done on Illumina HiSeq with 60 bp reads that cover the CDR3, reading from J toward V. Turning to the authors' computational methods: Raw reads were preprocessed to remove errors, and CDR3 was defined by IMGT conventions from the conserved cysteine to phenylalanine. To get clonality, Shannon entropy was normalized by log2 of the number of productive unique TCRs and the result was subtracted from 1. CD4 or CD8 identity of scalp clones was inferred by cross-referencing scalp TCRbeta sequences with sorted blood CD4 and CD8 repertoires. TCRdb provides this immuneACCESS table in a form limited to in-frame rearrangements. Some clones are lacking; in checked studies, under half of them reflect an unresolved V gene, and why the rest are absent is not known. The V and J calls and clone size are taken from that table; D and trimming were inferred from the DNA. For this sample, about 120,000 clones are listed, none of them singletons. The top ten clonotypes cover around 20% of the sample.

Including the terminal cysteine and phenylalanine, the CDR3 comprises 14 residues. The CDR3 was read in part: 30 bases, with the frame set at base 1. Unmatched junction bases come to 1, with V trimmed by 1 base and J by 3 bases. CDR1 and CDR2 (GKSSPN, SITVG) derive from the germline V gene. This clone was counted a few times. Its antigen remains undetermined. The receptor originates from a mouse, and its gene names and germline sequences are accordingly murine. Read coverage stops 4 residues before the CDR3 terminus; the germline J gene supplies the remainder. This chain is built from TRBV31 and TRBJ1-4, and TRBD1 matches 8 of the central bases. Input material: lesional skin. The clonotype originates from a C3H/HeJ mouse with alopecia areata. This strain is characterized by the MHC haplotype H2-k. The CDR3 loop reads CAWSRQGPNERLFF. The part of the CDR3 DNA that was read is TGTGCCTGGAGTCGACAGGGGCCCAACGAA.